The 3 T cell receptor beta chains presented below share a single source sample, sequenced in a study of vaccination effects on CD4 cells after COVID-19. Researchers isolated CD4+ T cells once approximately eleven days of culture had elapsed. Which antigens these TCRs recognize remains unknown. Here immunoSEQ multiplex PCR was the method, and the copy in TCRdb shows in-frame clones only, minus some. Of more than 35,000 clones listed, 65% to 70% are singletons. The sequences come from CD4+ T cells from PBMCs cultured without peptide, collected before COVID-19 vaccination. These receptor sequences come from a human donor who received a COVID-19 vaccine.

This clone was observed a single time. The V call is TRBV5-4, the J call TRBJ1-1, with D perhaps TRBD1 (6 bases). This CDR3 contains 12 residues. The germline CDR1 and CDR2 sequences are SGHNT and YYREEE (reference sequence). Trimming removed 4 bases from V and 8 bases from J, with 12 bases in between. This CDR3 reads CASSGGHLEAFF. For the CDR3, the DNA is TGTGCCAGCAGCGGGGGACACCTGGAAGCTTTCTTT.

The J gene is TRBJ1-6, the V gene TRBV27, with TRBD1 identical over 11 bases. The CDR3 has 15 residues. V was pared by 5 bases and J by 7 bases, with 4 bases of the junction left unmatched. CDR1 is MNHEY and CDR2 is SMNVEV in the germline V gene (reference sequence). The CDR3 nucleotides are TGTGCCAGCAGTACCGGGACAGGGGGAAATTCACCCCTCCACTTT. This gives the protein CASSTGTGGNSPLHF.

This clone was found once. V and J are TRBV7-9 and TRBJ2-2; 7 bases are shared with TRBD1. This CDR3 spans 16 amino acids. With V trimmed by 5 bases and J by 4 bases, 10 bases remained unmatched. CDR1 SEHNR and CDR2 FQNEAQ come from the germline V gene (reference sequence). In DNA form, the CDR3 reads TGTGCCAGCAGCCAACAGACAGGGTTGAGCACCGGGGAGCTGTTTTTT. This translates into CASSQQTGLSTGELFF.